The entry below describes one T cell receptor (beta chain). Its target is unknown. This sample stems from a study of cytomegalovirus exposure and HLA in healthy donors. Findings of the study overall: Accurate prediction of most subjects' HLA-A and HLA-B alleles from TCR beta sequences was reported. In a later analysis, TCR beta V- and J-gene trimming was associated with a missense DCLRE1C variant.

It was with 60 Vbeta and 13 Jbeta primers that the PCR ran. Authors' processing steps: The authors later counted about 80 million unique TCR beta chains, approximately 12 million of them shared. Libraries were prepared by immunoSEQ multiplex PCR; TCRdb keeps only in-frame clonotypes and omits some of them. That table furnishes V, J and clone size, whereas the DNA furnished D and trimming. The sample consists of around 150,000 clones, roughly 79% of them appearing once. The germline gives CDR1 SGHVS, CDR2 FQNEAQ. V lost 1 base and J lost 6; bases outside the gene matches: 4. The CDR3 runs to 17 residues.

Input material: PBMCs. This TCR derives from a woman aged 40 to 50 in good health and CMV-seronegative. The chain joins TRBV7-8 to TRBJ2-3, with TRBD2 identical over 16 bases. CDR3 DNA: TGTGCCAGCAGCTTAGAAGGGGGACTAGCGGGAGGGGATACGCAGTATTTT. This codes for CASSLEGGLAGGDTQYF.